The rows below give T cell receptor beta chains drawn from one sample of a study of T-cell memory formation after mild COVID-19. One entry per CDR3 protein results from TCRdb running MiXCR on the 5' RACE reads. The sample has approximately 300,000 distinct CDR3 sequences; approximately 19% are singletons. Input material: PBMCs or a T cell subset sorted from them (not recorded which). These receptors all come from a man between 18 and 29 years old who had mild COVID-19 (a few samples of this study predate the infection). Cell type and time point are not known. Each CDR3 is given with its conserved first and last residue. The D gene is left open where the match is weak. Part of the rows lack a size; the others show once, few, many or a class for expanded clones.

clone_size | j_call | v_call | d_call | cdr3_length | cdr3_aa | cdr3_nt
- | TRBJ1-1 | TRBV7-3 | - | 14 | CASSPAGTHTEAFF | TGTGCCAGCAGCCCTGCCGGGACACACACTGAAGCTTTCTTT
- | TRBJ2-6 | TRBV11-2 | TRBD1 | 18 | CASSPRDRGALGANVLTF | TGTGCCAGCAGCCCCCGGGACAGGGGGGCCCTTGGGGCCAACGTCCTGACTTTC
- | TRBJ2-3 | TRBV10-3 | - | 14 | CAIRGQGRTDTQYF | TGTGCCATACGGGGGCAGGGACGCACAGATACGCAGTATTTT
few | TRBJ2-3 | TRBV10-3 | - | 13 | CATRGIVTDTQYF | TGTGCCACTCGGGGGATTGTCACAGATACGCAGTATTTT
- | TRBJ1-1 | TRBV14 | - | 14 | CASSQVGGQGEAFF | TGTGCCAGCAGCCAAGTGGGGGGGCAAGGTGAAGCTTTCTTT
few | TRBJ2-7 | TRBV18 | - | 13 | CASSETSTYEQYF | TGTGCCAGCTCGGAAACTTCTACCTACGAGCAGTACTTC
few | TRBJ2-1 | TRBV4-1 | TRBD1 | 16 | CASSQDEGASVLEQFF | TGCGCCAGCAGCCAAGATGAGGGGGCCAGTGTTCTCGAGCAGTTCTTC
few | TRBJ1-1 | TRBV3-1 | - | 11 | CASSQDSPAFF | TGTGCCAGCAGCCAAGACTCTCCCGCTTTCTTT
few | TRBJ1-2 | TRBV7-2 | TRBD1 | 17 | CASSFPGTGWSNYGYTF | TGTGCCAGCAGCTTTCCCGGGACAGGGTGGTCTAACTATGGCTACACCTTC
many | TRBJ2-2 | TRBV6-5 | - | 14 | CASSYSGVVGELFF | TGTGCCAGCAGTTACTCTGGGGTGGTCGGGGAGCTGTTTTTT
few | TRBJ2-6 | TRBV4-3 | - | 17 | CASSQVPGGDGANVLTF | TGCGCCAGCAGCCAAGTACCTGGAGGGGACGGGGCCAACGTCCTGACTTTC
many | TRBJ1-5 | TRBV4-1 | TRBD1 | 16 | CASSQPGQGPNQPQHF | TGCGCCAGCAGCCAGCCGGGACAGGGTCCCAATCAGCCCCAGCATTTT
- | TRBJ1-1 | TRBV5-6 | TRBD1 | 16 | CASSLGLTGQESEAFF | TGTGCCAGCAGCCTGGGTCTGACAGGGCAGGAATCTGAAGCTTTCTTT
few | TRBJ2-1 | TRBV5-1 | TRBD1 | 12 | CASSLDRGSQFF | TGCGCCAGCAGCTTAGACAGGGGCAGCCAGTTCTTC
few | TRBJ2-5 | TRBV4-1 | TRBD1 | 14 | CASNPGQGGKTQYF | TGCGCCAGCAACCCGGGACAGGGGGGCAAGACCCAGTACTTC
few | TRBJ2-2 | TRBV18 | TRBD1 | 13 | CASSPTGDGELFF | TGTGCCAGCTCACCGACAGGGGACGGGGAGCTGTTTTTT
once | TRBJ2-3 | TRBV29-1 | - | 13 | CSVEDPITDTQYF | TGCAGCGTTGAAGATCCGATCACAGATACGCAGTATTTT
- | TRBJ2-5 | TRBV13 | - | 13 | CASSAGAGETQYF | TGTGCCAGCAGCGCCGGGGCTGGAGAGACCCAGTACTTC
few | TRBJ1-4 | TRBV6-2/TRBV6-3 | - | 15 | CASSYATGTNEKLFF | TGTGCCAGCAGTTACGCCACAGGGACTAATGAAAAACTGTTTTTT